Included here is one TCR beta chain sequence, with context. Its target is not known. The table came from immunoSEQ multiplex PCR; TCRdb's copy has only in-frame clones and leaves some out. The sample lists about 600,000 clones, approximately 97% occurring once. These data are taken from a study of shared clonotypes between healthy human individuals. Study-wide results and limits: Estimated richness was generally greater in naive than memory subsets. Rarefaction indicated that sorted-subset sequencing remained incomplete although depth was large.

This receptor was taken from a woman in her twenties or thirties in good health. The sample comprised naive CD4+ T cells sorted from blood. Subset given: CD45RA+ positively selected.

This CDR3 reads CAWRYTRNSTYGYTF. As DNA, the CDR3 is TGTGCCTGGAGGTATACCAGGAATTCGACCTATGGCTACACCTTC. The chain is built from TRBV30 and TRBJ1-2; D is uncertain. V was cut by 3 bases and J by 4 bases, with 18 bases left in between. The CDR3 has 15 amino acids. Germline CDR1 is GTSNPN and CDR2 is SVGIG (reference sequence).